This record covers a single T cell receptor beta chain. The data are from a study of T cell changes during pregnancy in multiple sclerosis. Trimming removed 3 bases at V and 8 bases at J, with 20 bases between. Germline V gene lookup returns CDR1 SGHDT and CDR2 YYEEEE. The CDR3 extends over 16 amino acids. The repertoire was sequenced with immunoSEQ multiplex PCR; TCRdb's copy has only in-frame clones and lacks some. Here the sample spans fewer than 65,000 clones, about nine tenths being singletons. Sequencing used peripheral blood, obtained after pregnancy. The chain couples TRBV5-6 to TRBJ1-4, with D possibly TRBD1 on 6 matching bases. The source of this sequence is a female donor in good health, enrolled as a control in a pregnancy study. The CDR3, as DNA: TGTGCCAGCAGCTCAAATACAGGGTTTGGCGGAGAAAAACTGTTTTTT. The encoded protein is CASSSNTGFGGEKLFF.